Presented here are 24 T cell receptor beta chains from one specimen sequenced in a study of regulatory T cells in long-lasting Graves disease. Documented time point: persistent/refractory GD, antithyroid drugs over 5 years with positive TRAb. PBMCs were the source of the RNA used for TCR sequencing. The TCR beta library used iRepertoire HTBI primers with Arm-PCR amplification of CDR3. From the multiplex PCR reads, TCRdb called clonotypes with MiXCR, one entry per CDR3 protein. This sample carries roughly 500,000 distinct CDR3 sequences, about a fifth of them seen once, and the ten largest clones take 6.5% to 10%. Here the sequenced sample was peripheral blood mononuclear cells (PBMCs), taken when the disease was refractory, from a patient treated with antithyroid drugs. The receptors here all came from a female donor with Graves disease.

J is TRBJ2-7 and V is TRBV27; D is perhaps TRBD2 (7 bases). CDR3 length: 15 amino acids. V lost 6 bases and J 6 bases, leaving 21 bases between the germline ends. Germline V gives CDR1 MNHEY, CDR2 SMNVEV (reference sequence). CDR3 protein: CASSLWGGLGGEQYF. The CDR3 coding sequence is TGTGCCAGCAGCCTATGGGGGGGGCTTGGCGGCGAGCAGTACTTC.

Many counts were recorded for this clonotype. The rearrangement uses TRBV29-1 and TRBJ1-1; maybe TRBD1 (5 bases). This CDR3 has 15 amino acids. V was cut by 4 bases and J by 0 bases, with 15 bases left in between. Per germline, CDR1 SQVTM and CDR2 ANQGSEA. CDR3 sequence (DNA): TGCAGCGTTGCTCGACAGCCTTTAATGAACACTGAAGCTTTCTTT. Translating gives CSVARQPLMNTEAFF.

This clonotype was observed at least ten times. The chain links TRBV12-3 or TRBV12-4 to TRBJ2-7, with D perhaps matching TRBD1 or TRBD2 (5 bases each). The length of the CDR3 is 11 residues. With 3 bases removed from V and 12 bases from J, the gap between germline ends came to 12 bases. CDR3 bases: TGTGCCAGCAGTTTGACAGAGGGGACGTACTTC. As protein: CASSLTEGTYF.

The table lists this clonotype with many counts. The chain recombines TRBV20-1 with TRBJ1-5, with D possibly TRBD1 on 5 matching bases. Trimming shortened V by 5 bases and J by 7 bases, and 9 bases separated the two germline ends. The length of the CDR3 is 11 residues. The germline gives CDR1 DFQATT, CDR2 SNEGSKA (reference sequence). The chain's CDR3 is CSAGDPQPQHF. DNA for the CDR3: TGCAGTGCTGGGGACCCGCAGCCCCAGCATTTT.

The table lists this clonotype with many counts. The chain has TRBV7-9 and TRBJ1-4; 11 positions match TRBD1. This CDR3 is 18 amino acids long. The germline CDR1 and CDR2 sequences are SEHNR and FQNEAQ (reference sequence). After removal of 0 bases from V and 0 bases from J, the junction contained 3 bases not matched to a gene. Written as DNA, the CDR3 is TGTGCCAGCAGCTTAGCGGACAGGGGGCGTCCAACTAATGAAAAACTGTTTTTT. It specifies CASSLADRGRPTNEKLFF.

This CDR3 reads CATSWGTPNTGELFF. For the CDR3, the DNA is TGTGCCACCAGTTGGGGGACACCGAACACCGGGGAGCTGTTTTTT. The chain links TRBV15 to TRBJ2-2, with D perhaps matching TRBD1 (6 bases). CDR1 and CDR2 from the germline V gene are LNHNV and YYDKDF (reference sequence). Trimming pared 6 bases from V and 0 bases from J, leaving 11 bases between. The CDR3 is made up of 15 amino acids.

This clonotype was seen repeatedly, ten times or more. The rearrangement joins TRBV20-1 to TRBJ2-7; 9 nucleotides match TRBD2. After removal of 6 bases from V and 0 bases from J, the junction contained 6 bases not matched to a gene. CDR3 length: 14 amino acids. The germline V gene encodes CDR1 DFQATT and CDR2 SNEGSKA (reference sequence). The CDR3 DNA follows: TGCAGTGCAGCTGGACTAGCGAACTCCTACGAGCAGTACTTC. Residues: CSAAGLANSYEQYF.

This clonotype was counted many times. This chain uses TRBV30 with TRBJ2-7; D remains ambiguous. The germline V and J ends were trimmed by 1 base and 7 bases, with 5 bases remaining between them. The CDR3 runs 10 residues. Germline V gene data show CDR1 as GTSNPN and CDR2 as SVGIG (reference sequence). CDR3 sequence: CAWSGPEQYF. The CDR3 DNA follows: TGTGCCTGGAGTGGGCCTGAGCAGTACTTC.

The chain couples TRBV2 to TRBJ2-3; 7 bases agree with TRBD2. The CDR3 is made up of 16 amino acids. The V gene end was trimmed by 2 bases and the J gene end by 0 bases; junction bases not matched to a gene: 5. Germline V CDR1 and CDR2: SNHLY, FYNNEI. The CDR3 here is CASSETGGRSTDTQYF. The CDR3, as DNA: TGTGCCAGCAGTGAAACTGGCGGGAGAAGCACAGATACGCAGTATTTT. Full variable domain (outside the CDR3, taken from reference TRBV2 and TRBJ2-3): EPEVTQTPSHQVTQMGQEVILRCVPISNHLYFYWYRQILGQKVEFLVSFYNNEISEKSEIFDDQFSVERPDGSNFTLKIRSTKLEDSAMYFCASSETGGRSTDTQYFGPGTRLTVL.

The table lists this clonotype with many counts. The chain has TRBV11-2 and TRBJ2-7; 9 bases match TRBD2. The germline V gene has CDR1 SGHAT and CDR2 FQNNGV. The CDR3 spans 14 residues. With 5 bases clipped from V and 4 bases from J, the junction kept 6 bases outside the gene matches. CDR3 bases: TGTGCCAGCAGCGGGCGACTAGCGGCATACGAGCAGTACTTC. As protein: CASSGRLAAYEQYF.

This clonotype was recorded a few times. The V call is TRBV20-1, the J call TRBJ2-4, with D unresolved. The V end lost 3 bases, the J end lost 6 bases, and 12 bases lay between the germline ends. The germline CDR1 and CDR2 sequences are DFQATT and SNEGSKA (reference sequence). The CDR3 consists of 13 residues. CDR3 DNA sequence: TGCAGTGCTAGCCAGACCCTCTCAAACATTCAGTACTTC. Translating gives CSASQTLSNIQYF.

CDR3 nucleotides: TGTGCCAGCAGTTCCGGACACGGATCTTACAATGAGCAGTTCTTC. This translates into CASSSGHGSYNEQFF. The chain couples TRBV27 to TRBJ2-1; possibly TRBD1 for D (5 bases). The ends were cut back, 4 bases at V and 4 bases at J, with 14 bases in the middle. The germline CDR1 and CDR2 sequences are MNHEY and SMNVEV (reference sequence). This CDR3 contains 15 residues.

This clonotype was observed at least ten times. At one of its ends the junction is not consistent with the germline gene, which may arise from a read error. CDR3 nucleotides: TGTGCCAGCAGTTTATTTGGGGGAAGAAACACTGAAGTTTTCTTT. This encodes CASSLFGGRNTEVFF. The V call is TRBV28, the J call TRBJ1-1, with TRBD1 as a possible D gene (5 bases). The CDR3 runs 15 residues. The germline gives CDR1 MDHEN, CDR2 SYDVKM.

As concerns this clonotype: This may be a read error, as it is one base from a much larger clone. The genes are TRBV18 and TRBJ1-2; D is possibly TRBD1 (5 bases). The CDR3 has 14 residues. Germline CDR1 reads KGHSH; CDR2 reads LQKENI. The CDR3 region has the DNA TGTGCCAGCCCACCAAGGACAATGAACTATGGCTACACCTTC. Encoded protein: CASPPRTMNYGYTF.

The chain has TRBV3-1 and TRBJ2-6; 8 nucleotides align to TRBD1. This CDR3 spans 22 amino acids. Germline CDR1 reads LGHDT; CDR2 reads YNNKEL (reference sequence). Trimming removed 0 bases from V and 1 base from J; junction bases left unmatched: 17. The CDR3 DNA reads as TGTGCCAGCAGCCAAGATAATGGGGACCAGACAGGGGAAGGGTCTGGGGCCAACGTCCTGACTTTC. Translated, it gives CASSQDNGDQTGEGSGANVLTF.

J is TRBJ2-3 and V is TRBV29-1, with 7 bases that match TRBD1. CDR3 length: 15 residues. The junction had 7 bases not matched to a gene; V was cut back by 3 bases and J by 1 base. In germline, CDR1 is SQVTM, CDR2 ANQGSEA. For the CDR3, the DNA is TGCAGCGTTGACAAGACAGGGATGGGCACAGATACGCAGTATTTT. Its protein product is CSVDKTGMGTDTQYF.

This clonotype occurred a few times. CDR3 in DNA: TGTGCCTCCCACCCGGGAGGAGGAAACACCATATATTTT. Translation gives CASHPGGGNTIYF. The rearrangement uses TRBV28 and TRBJ1-3; D gene uncertain. V lost 11 bases and J lost 4, with 15 bases in between. The CDR3 runs 13 residues. The germline V gene has CDR1 MDHEN and CDR2 SYDVKM.

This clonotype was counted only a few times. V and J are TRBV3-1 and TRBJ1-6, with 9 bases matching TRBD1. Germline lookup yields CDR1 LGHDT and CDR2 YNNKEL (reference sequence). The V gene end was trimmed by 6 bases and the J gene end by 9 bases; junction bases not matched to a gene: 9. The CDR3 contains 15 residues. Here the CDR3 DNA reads TGTGCCAGCAGTCCGCCGGGACAGGGCGTTTCACCCCTCCACTTT. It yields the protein CASSPPGQGVSPLHF.

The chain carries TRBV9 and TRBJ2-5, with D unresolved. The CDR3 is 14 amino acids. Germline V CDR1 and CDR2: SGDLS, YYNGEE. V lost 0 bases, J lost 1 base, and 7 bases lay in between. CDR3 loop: CASSVDDFQETQYF. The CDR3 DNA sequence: TGTGCCAGCAGCGTAGATGACTTCCAAGAGACCCAGTACTTC. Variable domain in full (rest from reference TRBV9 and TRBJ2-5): DSGVTQTPKHLITATGQRVTLRCSPRSGDLSVYWYQQSLDQGLQFLIQYYNGEERAKGNILERFSAQQFPDLHSELNLSSLELGDSALYFCASSVDDFQETQYFGPGTRLLVL.

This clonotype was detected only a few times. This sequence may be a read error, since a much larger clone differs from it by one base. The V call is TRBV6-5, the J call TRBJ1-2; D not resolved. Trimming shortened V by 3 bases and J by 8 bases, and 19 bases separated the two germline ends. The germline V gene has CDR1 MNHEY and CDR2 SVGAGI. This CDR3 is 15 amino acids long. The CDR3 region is CASSYAPGPTQGYTF. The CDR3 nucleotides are TGTGCCAGCAGTTATGCTCCCGGACCAACGCAGGGCTACACCTTC.

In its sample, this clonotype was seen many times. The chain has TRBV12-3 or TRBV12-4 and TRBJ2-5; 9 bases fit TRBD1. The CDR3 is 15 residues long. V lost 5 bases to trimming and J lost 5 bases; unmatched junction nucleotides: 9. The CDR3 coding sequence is TGTGCCAGCAGTCATACAGGGGGCTGGGTTGAGACCCAGTACTTC. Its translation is CASSHTGGWVETQYF.

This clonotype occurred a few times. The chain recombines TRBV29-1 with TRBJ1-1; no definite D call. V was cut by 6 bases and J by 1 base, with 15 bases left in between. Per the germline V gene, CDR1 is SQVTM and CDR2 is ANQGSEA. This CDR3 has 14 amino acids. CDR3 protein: CSVTTAPGNTEAFF. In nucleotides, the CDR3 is TGCAGCGTCACCACAGCCCCCGGGAACACTGAAGCTTTCTTT.

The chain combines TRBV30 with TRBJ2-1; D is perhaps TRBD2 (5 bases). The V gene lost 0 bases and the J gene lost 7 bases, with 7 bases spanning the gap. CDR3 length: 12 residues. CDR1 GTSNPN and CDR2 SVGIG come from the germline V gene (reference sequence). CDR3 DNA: TGTGCCTGGAGTGTCACGGGGAATGAGCAGTTCTTC. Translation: CAWSVTGNEQFF.

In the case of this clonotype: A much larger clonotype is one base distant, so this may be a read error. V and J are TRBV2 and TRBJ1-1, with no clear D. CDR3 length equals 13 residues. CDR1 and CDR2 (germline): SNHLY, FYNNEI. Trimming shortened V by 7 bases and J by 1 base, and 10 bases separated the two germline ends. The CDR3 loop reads CASTLRSNTEAFF. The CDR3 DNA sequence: TGTGCCAGCACCTTAAGATCGAACACTGAAGCTTTCTTT.